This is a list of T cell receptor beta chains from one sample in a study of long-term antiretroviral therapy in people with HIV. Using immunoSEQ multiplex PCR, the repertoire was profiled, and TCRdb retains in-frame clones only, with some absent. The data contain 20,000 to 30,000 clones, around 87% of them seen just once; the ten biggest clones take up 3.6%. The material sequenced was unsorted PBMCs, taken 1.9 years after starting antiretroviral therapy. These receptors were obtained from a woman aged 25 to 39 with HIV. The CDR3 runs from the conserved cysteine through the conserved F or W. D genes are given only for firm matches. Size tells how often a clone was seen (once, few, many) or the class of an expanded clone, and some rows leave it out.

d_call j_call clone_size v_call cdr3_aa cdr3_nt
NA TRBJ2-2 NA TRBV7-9 CASSLDRATGELFF TGTGCCAGCAGCTTAGACAGGGCAACCGGGGAGCTGTTTTTT
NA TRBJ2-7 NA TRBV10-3 CAISESIRVQQYF TGTGCCATCAGTGAGTCGATAAGGGTGCAGCAGTACTTC
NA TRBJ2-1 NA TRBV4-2 CASSQEESSYNEQFF TGTGCCAGCAGCCAAGAGGAGAGCTCCTACAATGAGCAGTTCTTC
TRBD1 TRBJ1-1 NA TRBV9 CASSLGQGVTEAFF TGTGCCAGCAGCCTCGGACAGGGGGTAACTGAAGCTTTCTTT
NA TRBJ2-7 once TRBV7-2 CASTLSPGDGHEQYF TGTGCCAGCACCCTCTCCCCAGGGGACGGTCACGAGCAGTACTTC
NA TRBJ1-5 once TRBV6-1 CASSMEGGGNQPQHF TGTGCCAGCAGTATGGAGGGCGGAGGCAATCAGCCCCAGCATTTT
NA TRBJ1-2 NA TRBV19 CASSVSPGPLGYTF TGTGCCAGTAGTGTTTCCCCCGGGCCATTGGGCTACACCTTC
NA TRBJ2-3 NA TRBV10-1 CASSESPTDTQYF TGCGCCAGCAGTGAGTCCCCCACAGATACGCAGTATTTT
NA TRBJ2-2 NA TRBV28 CASSFSNTGELFF TGTGCCAGCAGTTTTTCAAACACCGGGGAGCTGTTTTTT
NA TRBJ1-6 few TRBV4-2 CASSPGEGDSPLHF TGTGCCAGCAGCCCCGGGGAAGGGGATTCACCCCTCCACTTT
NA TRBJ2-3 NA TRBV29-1 CSVGGGMRTDTQYF TGCAGCGTTGGTGGCGGTATGAGAACAGATACGCAGTATTTT
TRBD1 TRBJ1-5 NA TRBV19 CASRTGSNSNQPQHF TGTGCCAGTAGGACAGGGTCTAATAGCAATCAGCCCCAGCATTTT
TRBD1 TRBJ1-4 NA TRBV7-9 CASSITGVGGEKLFF TGTGCCAGCAGCATCACAGGGGTGGGTGGGGAAAAACTGTTTTTT
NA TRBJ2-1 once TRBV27 CASSLSVRNEQFF TGTGCCAGCAGTTTATCGGTGAGGAATGAGCAGTTCTTC
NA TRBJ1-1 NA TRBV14 CASSQDQGMGDTEAFF TGTGCCAGCAGCCAAGATCAGGGAATGGGTGACACTGAAGCTTTCTTT
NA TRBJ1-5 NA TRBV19 CATYGDHQPQHF TGTGCCACTTACGGGGACCATCAGCCCCAGCATTTT
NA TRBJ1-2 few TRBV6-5 CASSGRRTQDYGYTF TGTGCCAGCAGTGGGCGTCGGACTCAGGACTATGGCTACACCTTC